The 19 T cell receptor beta chains in this list originate from one sample, sequenced in a study of tumor-infiltrating lymphocytes in primary liver carcinoma. Germline DNA was also extracted, and blood RNA was taken from unsorted whole blood. From 450 to 550 ng total RNA, TCR beta cDNA was generated with a primer in the constant region. A slightly modified ARM-PCR protocol with three nested multiplex PCR rounds produced these TCR beta libraries. Investigators reported that the first two PCR rounds, at roughly 10 cycles each, used TRBV1-TRBV30 forward primers with a C-beta reverse primer. MiXCR was run by TCRdb on the multiplex PCR reads, yielding one entry per CDR3 protein. The table shows around 330,000 distinct CDR3 sequences, with over 55% occurring only once. Material: peripheral blood. The receptors shown here come from a man in his forties with primary liver carcinoma and hepatitis B virus infection.

Concerning this clonotype itself: The junction and the germline gene differ at one end; a read error may be behind it. The J gene is TRBJ2-7, the V gene TRBV6-2 or TRBV6-3; no definite D call. The V gene's germline CDR1 is MNHEY and CDR2 SVGEGT. There are 14 residues in the CDR3. CDR3 coding DNA: TGTACCAGCAGTTACAATTGGCATGGGAACGAGCAGTACTTC. Protein product: CTSSYNWHGNEQYF.

Worth noting for this clonotype: This clone may be a read error of a much larger clone one base away. V usage is TRBV6-1 and J usage is TRBJ1-2; possibly TRBD1 for D (5 bases). This CDR3 has 12 amino acids. In germline, CDR1 is MNHNS, CDR2 SASEGT. This chain's CDR3 is CPSREGWGGYTF. In DNA form, the CDR3 reads TGTCCCAGCAGGGAGGGCTGGGGTGGCTACACCTTC.

The CDR3 protein is CASKDRGLPSRVTQYF. The CDR3 region has the DNA TGTGCCAGCAAAGATCGGGGACTTCCCAGCAGAGTGACCCAGTACTTC. This chain uses TRBV6-1 with TRBJ2-5, with a tentative D call TRBD2 (6 bases). Deletions cut 7 bases from V and 7 bases from J, with 25 bases between. Looked up from germline, CDR1 is MNHNS and CDR2 is SASEGT. This CDR3 region has 16 residues.

This clonotype was found many times. J is TRBJ2-1 and V is TRBV12-5; TRBD2 agrees at 9 bases. The CDR3 extends over 14 amino acids. Germline V gene lookup returns CDR1 LGHNT and CDR2 FRNRAP. Trimming took 8 bases from V and 6 from J; bases not matched to a gene: 8. The CDR3 bases are TGTGCTAGTACCGTGGCGGGAGGGGGCAATGAGCAGTTCTTC. Protein: CASTVAGGGNEQFF.

This clonotype was picked up many times. The gene calls are TRBV7-9 and TRBJ1-6; D is perhaps TRBD1 (6 bases). With 5 bases removed from V and 8 bases from J, the gap between germline ends came to 16 bases. The CDR3 covers 15 residues. CDR1 and CDR2 from the germline V gene are SEHNR and FQNEAQ (reference sequence). The CDR3 DNA follows: TGTGCCAGCAGCCCTATGTCAGGGGATTATTCACCCCTCCACTTT. Its translation: CASSPMSGDYSPLHF. Full variable domain (missing parts from reference TRBV7-9 and TRBJ1-6): DTGVSQNPRHKITKRGQNVTFRCDPISEHNRLYWYRQTLGQGPEFLTYFQNEAQLEKSRLLSDRFSAERPKGSFSTLEIQRTEQGDSAMYLCASSPMSGDYSPLHFGNGTRLTVT.

The rearrangement links TRBV20-1 to TRBJ2-5; D not certain. Trimming left V 5 bases short and J 5 bases short, with 15 bases between. Germline V CDR1 and CDR2: DFQATT, SNEGSKA (reference sequence). This CDR3 has 13 amino acids. CDR3 sequence reads: CSAPAPASETQYF. CDR3 nucleotide sequence: TGCAGTGCTCCAGCCCCAGCGTCGGAGACCCAGTACTTC.

V usage is TRBV6-2 or TRBV6-3 and J usage is TRBJ1-2; no reliable D call. Per germline, CDR1 MNHEY and CDR2 SVGEGT. CDR3 size: 13 residues. Trimming took off 6 bases at V and 2 bases at J, with 10 bases between the two ends. CDR3 in amino acids: CASRKAPNYGYTF. The CDR3, as DNA: TGTGCCAGCAGGAAGGCACCAAACTATGGCTACACCTTC.

This clonotype was seen more than once but under ten times. The junction differs from germline at one of its ends, possibly a read error. V gene TRBV5-1 combines with J gene TRBJ2-3; D perhaps matches TRBD2 (6 bases). This CDR3 has 13 amino acids. Germline loops: CDR1 SGHRS, CDR2 YFSETQ. The chain's CDR3 is CASSLDARDTQYF. DNA of the CDR3: TGCGCCAGCAGCTTGGACGCGCGGGATACGCAGTACTTT. Supplemented by reference TRBV5-1 and TRBJ2-3, the full variable domain reads KAGVTQTPRYLIKTRGQQVTLSCSPISGHRSVSWYQQTPGQGLQFLFEYFSETQRNKGNFPGRFSGRQFSNSRSEMNVSTLELGDSALYLCASSLDARDTQYFGPGTRLTVL.

Regarding this clonotype: One end of the junction fails to match germline, which may point to a read error. The rearrangement links TRBV14 to TRBJ2-2; D perhaps matches TRBD1 (6 bases). The germline CDR1 and CDR2 sequences are SGHDN and FVKESK. This CDR3 is 13 amino acids long. The CDR3: CASSAQGTVELFF. CDR3 in DNA: TGTGCCAGCAGCGCACAGGGCACCGTGGAGCTGTTTTTT.

This clonotype was observed a single time. A read error may be the cause here, since a much bigger clone is one base away. J is TRBJ1-1 and V is TRBV6-5; D remains unclear. In germline, CDR1 is MNHEY, CDR2 SVGAGI. V was pared by 2 bases and J by 0 bases, with 13 bases between. The CDR3 has 16 residues. The CDR3 sequence: CASSYRLGDMNTEAFF. The CDR3 DNA reads TGTGCCAGCAGTTACAGGCTGGGAGACATGAACACTGAAGCTTTCTTT.

This clonotype is a singleton in its sample. A read error is possible here, since a much larger clone lies one base away. V and J are TRBV12-3 or TRBV12-4 and TRBJ2-7; TRBD2 agrees at 7 bases. This CDR3 is built from 19 residues. Trimming at V came to 2 bases and at J to 5 bases, leaving 21 bases not matched to a gene. The CDR3 reads CASSLTPQRLSGGLHEQYF. The CDR3, as DNA: TGTGCCAGCAGTTTAACCCCCCAGCGACTGTCGGGAGGCCTGCACGAGCAGTACTTC.

A note on this clonotype: One junction end does not reproduce the germline sequence, and a read error may be involved. The J gene is TRBJ2-7, the V gene TRBV11-2, with 8 bases fitting TRBD1. Germline V gene data show CDR1 as SGHAT and CDR2 as FQNNGV. The CDR3 is 13 residues long. The CDR3 here is CASSMTGVGKQNF. The CDR3 DNA sequence: TGTGCCAGCAGCATGACAGGGGTTGGGAAGCAGAACTTC.

This clonotype was seen only once. An end of the junction differs from the germline gene, which may be a read error. The CDR3 loop is CRVEDGQANTEAFF. For the CDR3, the DNA is TGCCGCGTTGAGGACGGACAGGCGAACACTGAAGCTTTCTTT. This rearrangement joins TRBV29-1 to TRBJ1-1, with 7 positions matching TRBD1. The germline gives CDR1 SQVTM, CDR2 ANQGSEA. This CDR3 region has 14 residues.

The rearrangement joins TRBV5-1 to TRBJ1-2, with no clear D. CDR1 SGHRS and CDR2 YFSETQ come from the germline V gene. This CDR3 has 15 amino acids. The V end was cut by 0 bases, the J end by 3 bases, with 12 bases between. CDR3 nucleotides: TGCGCCAGCAGCTTGGGAAGCGCAGAGGACTATGGCTACACCTTC. Translation: CASSLGSAEDYGYTF.

J is TRBJ1-2 and V is TRBV20-1; D ambiguous. The germline V gene encodes CDR1 DFQATT and CDR2 SNEGSKA (reference sequence). The V end lost 0 bases, the J end lost 8 bases, and 10 bases lay between the germline ends. This CDR3 region has 12 residues. CDR3 sequence: CSARDLGGGYTF. The CDR3 DNA follows: TGCAGTGCTAGAGATCTCGGAGGGGGCTACACCTTC.

The table lists this clonotype with many counts. V and J are TRBV29-1 and TRBJ2-6; 11 nucleotides agree with TRBD1. The V and J ends lost 4 bases and 1 base, in that order; junction bases with no gene match: 6. Germline assignment: CDR1 SQVTM and CDR2 ANQGSEA. CDR3 length equals 17 residues. DNA for the CDR3: TGCAGCGTTGCCCTGGGACAGGGGGGTTCTGGGGCCAACGTCCTGACTTTC. Translation: CSVALGQGGSGANVLTF. The whole variable domain, filled in from reference TRBV29-1 and TRBJ2-6, reads SAVISQKPSRDICQRGTSLTIQCQVDSQVTMMFWYRQQPGQSLTLIATANQGSEATYESGFVIDKFPISRPNLTFSTLTVSNMSPEDSSIYLCSVALGQGGSGANVLTFGAGSRLTVL.

Regarding this clonotype: Because it lacks the conserved phenylalanine or tryptophan at the end, this CDR3 is likely a read error. This chain uses TRBV11-2 with TRBJ1-2; no clear D gene. Trimming removed 6 bases from V and 3 bases from J, with 17 bases in between. The V gene's germline CDR1 is SGHAT and CDR2 FQNNGV. The CDR3 contains 15 residues. The CDR3 bases are TGTGCCAGCAGGTCCCCCAGTAGCGGAGACTATGGCTACACCTCC. It yields the protein CASRSPSSGDYGYTS.

For this clonotype: It may be a read error: a sequence one base away is much more abundant. V is TRBV14 and J is TRBJ2-1; a weak D match, TRBD1 (5 bases). The CDR3 covers 18 residues. Germline V gene lookup returns CDR1 SGHDN and CDR2 FVKESK. The CDR3 sequence is CASIQEIRGRSSYNEQFF. The CDR3 DNA is TGTGCCAGCATCCAAGAAATTAGGGGCCGCAGCTCCTACAATGAGCAGTTCTTC.

A note on this clonotype: A much larger clonotype is one base distant, so this may be a read error. The chain combines TRBV4-3 with TRBJ2-1, with D possibly being TRBD1 or TRBD2 (6 bases each). The germline V and J ends were trimmed by 3 bases and 8 bases, with 11 bases remaining between them. Germline CDR1 is LGHNA and CDR2 is YSLEER. This CDR3 has 13 amino acids. As DNA, the CDR3 is TGCGCCAGCAGCCATCGGAGGGGGGATGAGCAGTTCTTC. Protein product: CASSHRRGDEQFF.